This TCR beta chain is drawn from a study of cytotoxic CD8 clonotypes in ibrutinib-treated CLL. Study in general: After a median roughly 12 months on treatment (6 to 36), response samples were drawn.

Assay used: immunoSEQ multiplex PCR; TCRdb lists only in-frame clones, some missing. The sample holds approximately 50,000 clones, over 60% seen once. Trimming at V came to 3 bases and at J to 5 bases, leaving 7 bases not matched to a gene. The CDR3 covers 15 residues. From germline, CDR1 is MDHEN and CDR2 SYDVKM. About this clone itself: Its target is unknown.

Notes on the study in general: Public clonotypes proved infrequent, and on treatment they shrank or remained steady.

The specimen comprised PBMCs, sampled after 12 months of ibrutinib treatment. The V call is TRBV28, the J call TRBJ1-1, with 9 bases aligning to TRBD1. The TCR comes from a human donor with chronic lymphocytic leukemia. In DNA, the CDR3 is TGTGCCAGCAGTTTGAACAGGGGGCGGAAAACTGAAGCTTTCTTT. This translates into CASSLNRGRKTEAFF.